The entry below describes one T cell receptor (beta chain). The specificity of this receptor is unknown. No clone much larger than this one lies a single base away; base qualities are absent. Receptors were amplified or captured by the immunoSEQ multiplex PCR assay. The hsTCRB Kit was used according to the manufacturer's protocol to amplify rearranged TCR beta chain sequences. Sequencing of TCRB libraries was carried out on an Illumina MiSeq. Processing in the source paper ran as follows. The proprietary platform of the kit vendor was used for demultiplexing, trimming and gene mapping. TCRdb mirrors the immuneACCESS table, restricted to in-frame sequences. Some clones are absent from its copies; in checked studies, under half trace to an unresolved V gene, and the reason for the others is unknown. V and J calls and clone size are copied from that table; D and trimming were computed from the DNA. For this sample there are approximately 50,000 clones; 60% to 85% appear just once. In total, the top ten clones hold about 12% of the sample.

The sample belongs to a study of a mutant IDH1 vaccine in newly diagnosed glioma (dated by TCRdb to the early 2020s). Regarding the study in general: Vaccination began 4-6 weeks after radiotherapy alone, or alongside temozolomide cycles in the chemotherapy-containing groups. Of the approximately 33 patients who were treated, about 62% were male and 37.5% were female, and the mean age was about 37 years. Prior to enrollment, patients had been given standard therapy consisting of radiotherapy alone, temozolomide alone, or radiochemotherapy with temozolomide, with the combination given to most patients. The week-35 safety follow-up took place at visit V12, and the week-47 end of study took place at visit V13. Six visits were used for peripheral blood collection: V03 (baseline), V05, V07, V10, V12 and V13. Longitudinal TCRB deep sequencing was performed for roughly 24 treated patients wherever samples were available for exploratory analyses.

Reading the label with the study, this specimen's time point is: week 35, safety follow-up. Each vaccine dose, consisting of 300 ug of a 20-mer mutant IDH1 peptide in Montanide, was administered subcutaneously with topical imiquimod. Eight vaccinations were administered to patients in weeks 1, 3, 5, 7, 11, 15, 19 and 23, corresponding to visits V03 through V10. Donors had newly diagnosed WHO grade 3 or 4 IDH1-mutant astrocytomas with loss of nuclear ATRX. The samples were drawn from NOA16, a multicentre, single-arm, open-label phase I trial in Germany that tested a mutant IDH1 peptide vaccine in humans for the first time. Genomic DNA for TCRB sequencing was isolated from EDTA blood with the DNeasy Blood and Tissue Kit. Relative to germline, V is 0 bases shorter and J is 2 bases shorter, with 8 bases between their ends. As encoded in the germline V gene (reference sequence), CDR1 is SGHKS while CDR2 is YYEKEE. The CDR3 starts with the cysteine, ends with the phenylalanine, and has 14 residues. Only the CDR3 region is kept as DNA, spanning 42 bases read in frame from base 1.

Summary of the overall study and its limitations: Pseudoprogression appeared unrelated to alterations in the top peripheral T cell clonotypes detected by TCRB sequencing. According to the authors, sample limitations meant that analyses of patient blood samples could not be reproduced. Vaccine-induced immune responses across multiple MHC alleles were detected in 93.3% of patients. Availability determined which PBMC samples were chosen for TCRB deep sequencing.

This specimen was PBMCs, taken from a glioma patient whose treatment included an IDH1 peptide vaccine. The chain was built from TRBV5-5 and TRBJ1-1; no D gene can be assigned with confidence. The sequence was collected from a man in his forties with glioma. Here the CDR3 is given as CASSLVMYNTEAFF. Read as DNA, the sequence is TGTGCCAGCAGCTTGGTTATGTACAACACTGAAGCTTTCTTT.